The rows below give T cell receptor beta chains drawn from one sample of a study of T cell repertoires in cytomegalovirus infection. TCRdb itself ran the reads through MiXCR, one entry per CDR3 protein. The table has about 490,000 distinct CDR3 sequences, 16% seen once. What was sequenced was CD8+ T cells from PBMCs. Every receptor here comes from a human donor in good health (CMV status not recorded). Some clones in this sample may be carry-over from other donors' samples. Each CDR3 is given with its conserved first and last residue. The D gene is left open where the match is weak. Clone size is not always given. Where it is, it says once, few, many or a class for expanded clones.

abundance,v_gene,len,d_gene,j_gene,CDR3aa,CDR3nt
few,TRBV7-9,13,.,TRBJ2-2,CASGGAETGELFF,TGTGCCAGCGGTGGAGCGGAAACCGGGGAGCTGTTTTTT
few,TRBV5-5,11,.,TRBJ1-2,CASSLAQTHTF,TGTGCCAGCAGCTTGGCCCAGACGCACACCTTC
few,TRBV20-1,15,TRBD1,TRBJ2-2,CSAREDRGIAGELFF,TGCAGTGCTAGAGAAGACAGGGGAATAGCCGGGGAGCTGTTTTTT
.,TRBV6-6,13,.,TRBJ2-7,CASSLGDYYVQYF,TGTGCCAGCAGTTTGGGAGACTACTACGTGCAGTACTTC
.,TRBV11-2,13,TRBD1,TRBJ2-7,CASRWTGDYEQYF,TGTGCCAGCAGATGGACAGGGGACTACGAGCAGTACTTC
many,TRBV7-9,14,.,TRBJ1-1,CASGFVGPNTEAFF,TGTGCCAGCGGCTTCGTGGGCCCGAACACTGAAGCTTTCTTT
few,TRBV4-1,15,.,TRBJ1-1,CASSQDEGLNTEAFF,TGCGCCAGCAGCCAAGACGAGGGTTTGAACACTGAAGCTTTCTTT
.,TRBV12-3/TRBV12-4,13,.,TRBJ1-2,CASSEGYPYGYTF,TGTGCCAGCAGCGAGGGTTATCCTTATGGCTACACCTTC
.,TRBV29-1,11,.,TRBJ2-7,CSVDNAYEQYF,TGCAGCGTTGACAACGCCTACGAGCAGTACTTC
.,TRBV5-4,15,TRBD1,TRBJ2-7,CASSLGDRASYEQYF,TGTGCCAGCAGCTTAGGGGACAGGGCTTCCTACGAGCAGTACTTC
many,TRBV7-9,15,.,TRBJ1-1,CASSLGGRPNTEAFF,TGTGCCAGCAGCTTAGGGGGACGGCCGAACACTGAAGCTTTCTTT
many,TRBV7-9,13,.,TRBJ2-2,CASRPTGTGELFF,TGTGCCAGCAGGCCCACGGGAACCGGGGAGCTGTTTTTT
many,TRBV6-5,14,.,TRBJ2-5,CASSYGSGQETQYF,TGTGCCAGCAGTTACGGGTCAGGCCAAGAGACCCAGTACTTC
few,TRBV20-1,16,TRBD1,TRBJ1-5,CSAIGQGLISNQPQHF,TGCAGTGCAATAGGACAGGGATTGATTAGCAATCAGCCCCAGCATTTT
many,TRBV7-3,13,TRBD1,TRBJ1-2,CAKGTVVGYGYTF,TGTGCCAAGGGGACAGTGGTAGGCTATGGCTACACCTTC
.,TRBV27,15,.,TRBJ1-2,CASRRWDRTNYGYTF,TGTGCCAGCAGACGGTGGGACCGAACTAACTATGGCTACACCTTC
.,TRBV5-1,15,TRBD2,TRBJ2-3,CASGTSGGPPDTQYF,TGCGCCAGCGGGACTAGCGGGGGGCCACCCGATACGCAGTATTTT
many,TRBV4-2,17,TRBD2,TRBJ2-2,CASSPRLAGEYTGELFF,TGTGCCAGCAGCCCGCGACTAGCGGGAGAGTACACCGGGGAGCTGTTTTTT
many,TRBV12-3/TRBV12-4,15,TRBD2,TRBJ2-2,CASTPSGGATGELFF,TGTGCCAGCACCCCTAGCGGGGGGGCGACCGGGGAGCTGTTTTTT
few,TRBV2,15,.,TRBJ2-7,CASAPHGRERAEQYF,TGTGCCAGCGCCCCTCACGGTCGGGAGAGGGCCGAGCAGTACTTC
few,TRBV11-2,15,.,TRBJ1-2,CASSSAGKDPSGYTF,TGTGCCAGCAGCTCCGCGGGGAAGGACCCGTCGGGCTACACCTTC
few,TRBV4-2,15,.,TRBJ1-1,CASSQGTPLNTEAFF,TGTGCCAGCAGCCAAGGGACACCCTTGAACACTGAAGCTTTCTTT
.,TRBV4-1,11,TRBD2,TRBJ2-1,CASWGGNEQFF,TGCGCCAGCTGGGGGGGGAATGAGCAGTTCTTC
few,TRBV5-1,22,.,TRBJ1-5,CASSYDGRQVESWDNSNQPQHF,TGCGCCAGCAGCTATGATGGTAGGCAGGTTGAAAGTTGGGACAATAGCAATCAGCCCCAGCATTTT
.,TRBV11-2,17,.,TRBJ1-6,CASSSWDRGSYNSPLHF,TGTGCCAGCAGCTCCTGGGACCGAGGAAGTTATAATTCACCCCTCCACTTT
many,TRBV12-5,16,TRBD1,TRBJ2-7,CASGSPGQGARNEQYF,TGTGCTAGTGGTTCACCGGGACAGGGGGCGAGGAACGAGCAGTACTTC
.,TRBV6-6,16,TRBD2,TRBJ2-3,CASSYSQREGTDTQYF,TGTGCCAGCAGTTACTCCCAGCGGGAGGGCACAGATACGCAGTATTTT
many,TRBV7-9,16,TRBD1,TRBJ1-5,CASSSLGGPGNQPQHF,TGTGCCAGCAGCTCCCTAGGGGGCCCGGGAAATCAGCCCCAGCATTTT
.,TRBV20-1,14,.,TRBJ2-7,CSARDGSRTYEQYF,TGCAGTGCTAGAGACGGGAGTCGCACCTACGAGCAGTACTTC
.,TRBV7-9,16,.,TRBJ2-3,CASSPYPSGDTDTQYF,TGTGCCAGCAGCCCGTACCCCAGCGGAGACACAGATACGCAGTATTTT
many,TRBV7-8,15,.,TRBJ1-6,CASSSRQYTNSPLHF,TGTGCCAGCAGCTCCCGACAGTATACTAATTCACCCCTCCACTTT
.,TRBV30,13,.,TRBJ1-1,CAWGGAGNTEAFF,TGTGCCTGGGGGGGGGCAGGGAACACTGAAGCTTTCTTT